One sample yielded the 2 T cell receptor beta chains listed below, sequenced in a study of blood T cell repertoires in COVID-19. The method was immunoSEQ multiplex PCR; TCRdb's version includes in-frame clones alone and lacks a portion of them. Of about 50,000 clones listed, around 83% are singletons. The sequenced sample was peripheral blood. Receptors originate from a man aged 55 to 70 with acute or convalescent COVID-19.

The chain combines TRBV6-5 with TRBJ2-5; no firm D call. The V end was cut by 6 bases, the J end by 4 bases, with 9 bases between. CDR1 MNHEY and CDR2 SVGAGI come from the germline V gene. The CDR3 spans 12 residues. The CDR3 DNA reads TGTGCCAGCAGCCTGAGCTCAGAGACCCAGTACTTC. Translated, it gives CASSLSSETQYF.

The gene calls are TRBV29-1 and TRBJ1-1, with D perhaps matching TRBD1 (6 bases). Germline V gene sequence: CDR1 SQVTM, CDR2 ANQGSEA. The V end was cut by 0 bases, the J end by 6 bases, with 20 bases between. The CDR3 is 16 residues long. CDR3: CSVEDSGGGQHPEAFF. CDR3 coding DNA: TGCAGCGTTGAAGATTCGGGGGGCGGTCAACATCCTGAAGCTTTCTTT.